One TCR beta chain is described in this entry. This CDR3 is 13 amino acids long. The V gene lost 2 bases and the J gene lost 5 bases, with 9 bases spanning the gap. Germline values: CDR1 LGHDT, CDR2 YNNKEL (reference sequence). The second PCR ran roughly 6 to 11 cycles with a sample-barcoded 5' primer and J-beta primers. MiXCR, run by TCRdb on the 5' RACE reads, gives a single entry per CDR3 protein. The table shows roughly 2 million distinct CDR3 sequences, with roughly 52% occurring only once. These data belong to a study of blood T cells in healthy people across ages. Sequenced: blood. The receptor's source is a woman in her 40s in good health. This chain connects TRBV3-1 to TRBJ2-5; weak D call: TRBD1 (6 bases). The CDR3 spells CASSQRGTETQYF. CDR3 DNA: TGTGCCAGCAGCCAAAGGGGGACCGAGACCCAGTACTTC.